The entry that follows covers one T cell receptor beta chain sequence. Profiled with immunoSEQ multiplex PCR; TCRdb holds only in-frame clones, not every one. The profile covers 75,000 to 90,000 clones, with approximately 89% appearing a single time and roughly 6.9% taken by the ten largest. The CDR3 runs to 15 residues. The V end lost 5 bases, the J end lost 4 bases, and 16 bases lay between the germline ends. Germline CDR1 reads SGHAT; CDR2 reads FQNNGV. The sample belongs to a study of control samples from healthy donors and cancer patients. This sequence originates from a man in his forties or fifties in good health. The sequencing input was blood. The chain carries TRBV11-2 and TRBJ2-3; D is possibly TRBD2 (6 bases). Here the CDR3 DNA reads TGTGCCAGCAGCGGGGGGACGACTGCGGCAGATACGCAGTATTTT. This gives the protein CASSGGTTAADTQYF.